Sequencing of this TCR beta chain was carried out in a study of radiotherapy plus CTLA-4 blockade in lung cancer. As for the study in general: Disease control reached 31%, with objective responses in around 19%.

Receiving focal radiation plus CTLA-4 blockade with ipilimumab were patients who had chemo-refractory metastatic non-small-cell lung cancer. On this clone: The antigen is not known.

Produced via immunoSEQ multiplex PCR; TCRdb's table is partial and in-frame only. The table includes approximately 38,000 clones, 65% to 90% detected once. The study's findings and limits: In blood, early T cell clone dynamics reportedly predicted response best, together with interferon-beta. In blood, tumor-derived TCR clones expanded after radiotherapy plus ipilimumab.

Germline V CDR1 and CDR2: SNHLY, FYNNEI. This CDR3 spans 13 amino acids. V shed 7 bases and J shed 5 bases, with 11 bases lying between them. The input for sequencing was peripheral blood, taken from a patient treated with radiotherapy plus ipilimumab. The clonotype was recovered from a human donor with non-small cell lung cancer whose response to radiotherapy plus ipilimumab could not be evaluated. This chain connects TRBV2 to TRBJ2-2; weak D call: TRBD1 (6 bases). The CDR3: CASKIQGTGELFF. The CDR3 bases are TGTGCCAGCAAGATACAGGGTACCGGGGAGCTGTTTTTT.